This T cell receptor (beta chain) was found in a study of fetal regulatory T cell absence and autoimmunity. A remark on this clone: Its antigen is undetermined.

Germline loops: CDR1 ENHRY, CDR2 SYGVKD. V shed 4 bases and J shed 4 bases, with 17 bases lying between them. The length of the CDR3 is 16 residues. Study findings and constraints: Cord blood and pancreas showed broadly similar TRB gene family usage. Compared with cord blood, pancreas showed oligoclonal TCR enrichment, some clones over 95-fold.

The survey-level immunoSEQ assay was used. Clones were read by immunoSEQ multiplex PCR, and TCRdb kept only the in-frame ones, dropping some. The table has 46,000 or so clones, about 79% seen once; the top ten hold 0.35% to 0.45%. Source material: cord blood. V and J are TRBV10-3 and TRBJ1-3, with D tentatively TRBD1 (6 bases). The sequence was obtained from a newborn boy with IPEX syndrome. This CDR3 reads CAISGEGGVTGNTIYF. In DNA form, the CDR3 reads TGTGCCATCAGTGGGGAAGGGGGAGTAACCGGAAACACCATATATTTT.